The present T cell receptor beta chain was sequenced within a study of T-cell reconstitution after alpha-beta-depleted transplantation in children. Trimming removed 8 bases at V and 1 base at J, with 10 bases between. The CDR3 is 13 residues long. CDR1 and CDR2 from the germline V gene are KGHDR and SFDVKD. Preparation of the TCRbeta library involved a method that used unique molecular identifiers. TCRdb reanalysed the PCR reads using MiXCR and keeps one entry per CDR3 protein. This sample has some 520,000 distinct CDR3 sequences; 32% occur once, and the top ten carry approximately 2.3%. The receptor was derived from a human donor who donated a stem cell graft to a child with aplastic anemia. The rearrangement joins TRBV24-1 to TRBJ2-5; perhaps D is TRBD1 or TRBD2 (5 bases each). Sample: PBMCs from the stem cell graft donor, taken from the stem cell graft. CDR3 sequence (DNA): TGTGCCACCACTGACGGGACCCAAGAGACCCAGTACTTC. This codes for CATTDGTQETQYF.